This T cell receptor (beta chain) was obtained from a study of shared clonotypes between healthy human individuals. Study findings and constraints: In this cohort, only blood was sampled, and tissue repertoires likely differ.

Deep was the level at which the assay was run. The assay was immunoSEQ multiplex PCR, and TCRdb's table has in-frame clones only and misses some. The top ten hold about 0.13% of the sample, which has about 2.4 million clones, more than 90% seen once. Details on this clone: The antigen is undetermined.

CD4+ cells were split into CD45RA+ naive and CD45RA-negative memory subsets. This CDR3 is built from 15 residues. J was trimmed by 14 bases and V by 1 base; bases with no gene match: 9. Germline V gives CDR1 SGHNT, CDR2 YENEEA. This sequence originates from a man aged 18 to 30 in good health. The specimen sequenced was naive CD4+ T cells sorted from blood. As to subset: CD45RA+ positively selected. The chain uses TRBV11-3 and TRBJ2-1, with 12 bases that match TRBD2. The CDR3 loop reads CASSLVRTSGAPKFF. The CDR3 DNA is TGTGCCAGCAGCTTAGTTAGGACTAGCGGGGCCCCTAAGTTCTTC.